The 5 T cell receptor beta chains below come from one sample, sequenced in a study of blood T cell repertoires in COVID-19. Repertoires were generated with immunoSEQ multiplex PCR, while TCRdb's copy carries only in-frame clones and drops some. The sample includes around 220,000 clones, approximately 84% of them seen just once. The sample comprised peripheral blood. The receptors derive from a woman older than 75 with COVID-19, enrolled during active disease.

J is TRBJ1-1 and V is TRBV28; 7 nucleotides match TRBD1. The CDR3 consists of 17 residues. Germline V gene lookup returns CDR1 MDHEN and CDR2 SYDVKM. Trimming at V came to 2 bases and at J to 0 bases, leaving 9 bases not matched to a gene. CDR3 sequence reads: CASSLRGPGHMNTEAFF. CDR3 in DNA: TGTGCCAGCAGTTTAAGGGGGCCGGGACACATGAACACTGAAGCTTTCTTT.

The gene calls are TRBV2 and TRBJ2-5; 7 bases agree with TRBD2. Germline V gene lookup returns CDR1 SNHLY and CDR2 FYNNEI. V shed 10 bases, J shed 5 bases, and the junction held 7 bases outside the gene matches. This CDR3 is built from 12 residues. The CDR3 bases are TGTGCCACGACGGGAGGCGGGGAGACCCAGTACTTC. It codes for CATTGGGETQYF.

The chain has TRBV5-5 and TRBJ1-1, with 7 positions matching TRBD1. CDR1 is SGHKS, CDR2 YYEKEE, per germline (reference sequence). The length of the CDR3 is 13 residues. Trimming took 2 bases from V and 5 from J; bases not matched to a gene: 3. CDR3 loop: CASSLQGQTEAFF. The CDR3 DNA sequence: TGTGCCAGCAGCTTACAGGGACAGACTGAAGCTTTCTTT. The whole variable domain, remainder taken from reference TRBV5-5 and TRBJ1-1, is DAGVTQSPTHLIKTRGQQVTLRCSPISGHKSVSWYQQVLGQGPQFIFQYYEKEERGRGNFPDRFSARQFPNYSSELNVNALLLGDSALYLCASSLQGQTEAFFGQGTRLTVV.

This clone was observed a single time. The genes are TRBV5-6 and TRBJ2-7; 8 positions agree with TRBD1. V shed 3 bases, J shed 2 bases, and the junction held 7 bases outside the gene matches. The germline V gene has CDR1 SGHDT and CDR2 YYEEEE. The CDR3 has 15 residues. The CDR3 protein is CASSYGTGDTYEQYF. In DNA, the CDR3 is TGTGCCAGCAGCTACGGGACAGGAGATACCTACGAGCAGTACTTC.

This clone showed up just a few times. This chain joins TRBV18 and TRBJ2-5; 9 bases agree with TRBD1. The trim removed 0 bases at V and 5 bases at J, leaving 7 bases unmatched. Germline V gives CDR1 KGHSH, CDR2 LQKENI. The CDR3 loop spans 16 amino acids. CDR3: CASSPPSGTGTETQYF. The CDR3 DNA is TGTGCCAGCTCACCACCTTCTGGGACAGGGACCGAGACCCAGTACTTC. The variable domain in full, completed from reference TRBV18 and TRBJ2-5, reads NAGVMQNPRHLVRRRGQEARLRCSPMKGHSHVYWYRQLPEEGLKFMVYLQKENIIDESGMPKERFSAEFPKEGPSILRIQQVVRGDSAAYFCASSPPSGTGTETQYFGPGTRLLVL.